The 25 T cell receptor beta chains below all came from one sample that was sequenced in a study of blood T cell repertoires in COVID-19. TCRdb keeps only in-frame clones here, not all; method: immunoSEQ multiplex PCR. Of a few hundred thousand clones in the sample, approximately 91% are singletons; the top ten hold approximately 2.2%. The sample consisted of peripheral blood. The source is a man aged 50-59 years with acute or convalescent COVID-19.

The chain carries TRBV4-2 and TRBJ2-3; 8 nucleotides align to TRBD2. The germline V gene has CDR1 LGHNA and CDR2 YNFKEQ. CDR3 size: 17 residues. The J segment lost 1 base and the V segment lost 0 bases, leaving 6 bases of the junction unmatched. The CDR3 DNA sequence: TGTGCCAGCAGCCAAGATAGGAGTAGCGGGGGCACAGATACGCAGTATTTT. This encodes CASSQDRSSGGTDTQYF.

The chain couples TRBV5-6 to TRBJ1-4, with D possibly matching TRBD1 (5 bases). The V gene lost 0 bases and the J gene lost 8 bases, with 11 bases spanning the gap. This CDR3 is built from 14 residues. Germline V gene data show CDR1 as SGHDT and CDR2 as YYEEEE. The CDR3 protein is CASSLGGRQEKLFF. Written as DNA, the CDR3 is TGTGCCAGCAGCTTGGGGGGTAGACAGGAAAAACTGTTTTTT.

The rearrangement joins TRBV30 to TRBJ2-3; a weak D match, TRBD1 (6 bases). Per the germline V gene, CDR1 is GTSNPN and CDR2 is SVGIG (reference sequence). Trimming removed 1 base from V and 9 bases from J, with 8 bases in between. The CDR3 contains 11 residues. The CDR3 protein is CAWSGGRTQYF. CDR3 DNA sequence: TGTGCCTGGAGTGGGGGGCGGACGCAGTATTTT.

The V call is TRBV11-2, the J call TRBJ2-3, with D maybe TRBD2 (5 bases). The V gene lost 0 bases and the J gene lost 2 bases, with 6 bases spanning the gap. Per germline, CDR1 SGHAT and CDR2 FQNNGV. This CDR3 comprises 14 residues. The CDR3 DNA sequence: TGTGCCAGCAGCTTAGAGAGGGTCACAGATACGCAGTATTTT. This translates into CASSLERVTDTQYF.

A single count supports this clone. Distinct nucleotide sequences in the sample also encode this CDR3. The V gene is TRBV3-1 (or the pseudogene TRBV3-2), the J gene TRBJ1-1; 8 bases are a match to TRBD1. CDR1 and CDR2 from the germline V gene are LGHDT and YNNKEL (reference sequence). The junction had 2 bases not matched to a gene; V was cut back by 4 bases and J by 1 base. The CDR3 covers 14 residues. The CDR3 coding sequence is TGTGCCAGCAGCCCGGGACAGGCGAACACTGAAGCTTTCTTT. It codes for CASSPGQANTEAFF.

This clone was seen once. The chain joins TRBV5-6 to TRBJ1-4, with TRBD1 as a possible D gene (5 bases). CDR1 SGHDT and CDR2 YYEEEE come from the germline V gene. The CDR3 covers 14 residues. Trimming took 4 bases from V and 6 from J, leaving 13 bases between them. The CDR3 region has the DNA TGTGCCAGCAGCCCGAGGACATCCTATGAAAAACTGTTTTTT. Amino acid sequence: CASSPRTSYEKLFF. Supplemented by reference TRBV5-6 and TRBJ1-4, the full variable domain reads DAGVTQSPTHLIKTRGQQVTLRCSPKSGHDTVSWYQQALGQGPQFIFQYYEEEERQRGNFPDRFSGHQFPNYSSELNVNALLLGDSALYLCASSPRTSYEKLFFGSGTQLSVL.

The genes are TRBV7-8 and TRBJ2-2, with D unclear. CDR3 length: 14 residues. Trimming left V 5 bases short and J 2 bases short, with 9 bases between. Germline CDR1 SGHVS, CDR2 FQNEAQ. The CDR3 coding sequence is TGTGCCAGCAGCCAACAGCCCAACACCGGGGAGCTGTTTTTT. Translation: CASSQQPNTGELFF.

This chain links TRBV7-9 with TRBJ1-4; D is undetermined. This CDR3 comprises 13 residues. Germline assignment: CDR1 SEHNR and CDR2 FQNEAQ (reference sequence). Trimming left V 5 bases short and J 9 bases short, with 13 bases between. This CDR3 reads CASSETSTQKLFF. The CDR3 nucleotides are TGTGCCAGCAGCGAGACATCGACGCAAAAACTGTTTTTT.

V and J are TRBV7-9 and TRBJ2-3; 8 nucleotides align to TRBD2. Germline V gene lookup returns CDR1 SEHNR and CDR2 FQNEAQ (reference sequence). Trimming at V came to 4 bases and at J to 4 bases, leaving 7 bases not matched to a gene. The CDR3 length is 15 residues. CDR3 nucleotides: TGTGCCAGCAGCTCCAACGGGGGGGCCTCAGATACGCAGTATTTT. This encodes CASSSNGGASDTQYF. Combining the CDR3 with reference TRBV7-9 and TRBJ2-3 gives the whole variable domain DTGVSQNPRHKITKRGQNVTFRCDPISEHNRLYWYRQTLGQGPEFLTYFQNEAQLEKSRLLSDRFSAERPKGSFSTLEIQRTEQGDSAMYLCASSSNGGASDTQYFGPGTRLTVL.

CDR3 protein: CASKPPGGLTYGYTF. CDR3 bases: TGTGCCAGCAAACCACCGGGCGGACTCACCTATGGCTACACCTTC. The chain has TRBV6-5 and TRBJ1-2, with D unresolved. Trimming left V 7 bases short and J 4 bases short, with 19 bases between. Germline V gives CDR1 MNHEY, CDR2 SVGAGI. The CDR3 spans 15 residues.

The rearrangement joins TRBV2 to TRBJ2-5; perhaps TRBD1 as D (6 bases). This CDR3 has 14 residues. Per germline, CDR1 SNHLY and CDR2 FYNNEI. Trimming removed 5 bases from V and 5 bases from J, with 15 bases in between. CDR3 sequence (DNA): TGTGCCAGCAGTTGGGACAACCGGGTGGAGACCCAGTACTTC. It codes for CASSWDNRVETQYF.

V usage is TRBV9 and J usage is TRBJ1-3; D might be TRBD1 (5 bases). V was trimmed by 0 bases and J by 10 bases, leaving 20 bases between them. This CDR3 is 16 amino acids long. Germline CDR1 is SGDLS and CDR2 is YYNGEE. Written as DNA, the CDR3 is TGTGCCAGCAGCGTAGCTGGGGCCGTGGGGCGAGGTACCATATATTTT. It specifies CASSVAGAVGRGTIYF.

This clone has only a few counts. V and J are TRBV4-1 and TRBJ2-6, with 8 bases identical to TRBD2. This CDR3 has 16 residues. CDR1 MGHRA and CDR2 YSYEKL come from the germline V gene. Trimming cost V 4 bases and J 0 bases; bases outside gene matches: 2. CDR3 in DNA: TGCGCCAGCAGCCTCGGGAGGGCCTCTGGGGCCAACGTCCTGACTTTC. Translation gives CASSLGRASGANVLTF.

V is TRBV25-1 and J is TRBJ2-1, with 9 nucleotides matching TRBD2. This CDR3 spans 15 amino acids. Germline values: CDR1 MGHDK, CDR2 SYGVNS. The J segment lost 4 bases and the V segment lost 6 bases, leaving 7 bases of the junction unmatched. CDR3 DNA: TGTGCCAGCAGCACCATAGCGGGGGTGTACAATGAGCAGTTCTTC. Its protein is CASSTIAGVYNEQFF.

V and J are TRBV6-5 and TRBJ2-1; D possibly corresponds to TRBD2 (7 bases). The CDR3 consists of 15 residues. The ends were cut back, 2 bases at V and 10 bases at J, with 18 bases in the middle. The V gene's germline CDR1 is MNHEY and CDR2 SVGAGI. The CDR3 DNA reads as TGTGCCAGCAGTTACGAGTGGGGGGGCGGGAACGAGCAGTTCTTC. It translates to CASSYEWGGGNEQFF.

The chain links TRBV27 to TRBJ1-4; the match to TRBD1 covers 7 bases. The CDR3 has 14 residues. V was clipped by 6 bases and J by 8 bases; unmatched bases: 9. Germline CDR1 MNHEY, CDR2 SMNVEV (reference sequence). This chain's CDR3 is CASSQTGSEEKLFF. Here the CDR3 DNA reads TGTGCCAGCAGCCAGACAGGGTCTGAAGAAAAACTGTTTTTT. Looking up the rest from reference TRBV27 and TRBJ1-4 gives the full variable domain: EAQVTQNPRYLITVTGKKLTVTCSQNMNHEYMSWYRQDPGLGLRQIYYSMNVEVTDKGDVPEGYKVSRKEKRNFPLILESPSPNQTSLYFCASSQTGSEEKLFFGSGTQLSVL.

This chain uses TRBV6-6 with TRBJ1-2, with D possibly matching TRBD1 (6 bases). Trimming stripped 5 bases from V and 5 bases from J, with 21 bases between. From germline, CDR1 is MNHNY and CDR2 SVGAGI (reference sequence). This CDR3 is built from 16 residues. Here the CDR3 DNA reads TGTGCCAGCAGTCAATCAGGGGTGACAGTTCGTTATGGCTACACCTTC. Translating gives CASSQSGVTVRYGYTF.

This chain connects TRBV5-1 to TRBJ2-2; 8 bases are a match to TRBD2. The germline CDR1 and CDR2 sequences are SGHRS and YFSETQ. V lost 4 bases and J lost 1; bases outside the gene matches: 6. This CDR3 is 16 amino acids long. The CDR3: CASSIPGGVNTGELFF. The CDR3 bases are TGCGCCAGCAGCATCCCGGGGGGGGTGAACACCGGGGAGCTGTTTTTT.

As concerns this clone: Different DNA sequences within this sample yield the same CDR3. V gene TRBV19 combines with J gene TRBJ2-3, with TRBD2 matching 9 bases. The germline V gene encodes CDR1 LNHDA and CDR2 SQIVND (reference sequence). Trimming at V came to 4 bases and at J to 2 bases, leaving 1 base not matched to a gene. This CDR3 is built from 14 residues. For the CDR3, the DNA is TGTGCCAGTAGTAGACTAGCGGCCACAGATACGCAGTATTTT. Its translation is CASSRLAATDTQYF.

This chain links TRBV30 with TRBJ1-2, with 7 bases matching TRBD1. Germline CDR1 reads GTSNPN; CDR2 reads SVGIG (reference sequence). J was trimmed by 2 bases and V by 0 bases; bases with no gene match: 9. The CDR3 totals 16 residues. The CDR3 spells CAWSVPLTGVNYGYTF. In DNA, the CDR3 is TGTGCCTGGAGTGTACCCCTAACAGGGGTCAACTATGGCTACACCTTC.

The gene calls are TRBV12-3 or TRBV12-4 and TRBJ2-7; D not certain. V lost 0 bases to trimming and J lost 7 bases, with 7 bases between them. This CDR3 is 12 amino acids long. The CDR3 loop reads CASSLAPVEQYF. The CDR3 bases are TGTGCCAGCAGTTTAGCGCCGGTGGAGCAGTACTTC.

This clone was observed a handful of times. The rearrangement uses TRBV30 and TRBJ1-5, with TRBD1 as a possible D gene (5 bases). Germline V gene lookup returns CDR1 GTSNPN and CDR2 SVGIG (reference sequence). The CDR3 extends over 15 amino acids. Between the trimmed V and J ends, which lost 0 bases and 6 bases, there was a span of 15 bases. CDR3: CAWSVRDSLGQPQHF. The CDR3 DNA reads TGTGCCTGGAGTGTACGAGACAGTCTGGGTCAGCCCCAGCATTTT.

The chain couples TRBV5-1 to TRBJ2-7, with TRBD1 as a possible D gene (6 bases). The germline V gene has CDR1 SGHRS and CDR2 YFSETQ. This CDR3 spans 13 amino acids. V lost 4 bases to trimming and J lost 7 bases, with 15 bases between them. CDR3 protein: CASSNNRAGEQYF. The DNA for the CDR3 is TGCGCCAGCAGCAACAACAGGGCCGGGGAGCAGTACTTC.

This clone was detected a few times. The rearrangement joins TRBV7-9 to TRBJ2-3; 9 bases line up with TRBD2. The junction had 4 bases not matched to a gene; V was cut back by 7 bases and J by 2 bases. The CDR3 totals 14 residues. Germline-derived CDR1 and CDR2 are SEHNR and FQNEAQ (reference sequence). In nucleotides, the CDR3 is TGTGCCAGCACCCAGCGGGGGGCCACAGATACGCAGTATTTT. As protein: CASTQRGATDTQYF.

V and J are TRBV7-8 and TRBJ2-7; no clear D gene. CDR3 length: 13 residues. CDR1 is SGHVS and CDR2 is FQNEAQ in the germline V gene. The ends were cut back, 3 bases at V and 3 bases at J, with 9 bases in the middle. The CDR3 loop reads CASSFNSLYEQYF. For the CDR3, the DNA is TGTGCCAGCAGCTTTAACAGCCTCTACGAGCAGTACTTC.